These 31 T cell receptor beta chains originate from one sample sequenced in a study of T-cell memory formation after mild COVID-19. TCRdb called the 5' RACE reads again in MiXCR, with one record for every CDR3 protein. The data hold 300,000 to 350,000 distinct CDR3 sequences, with 13% observed a single time. Sequences were obtained from PBMCs or a T cell subset sorted from them (not recorded which). The receptors were gathered from a man aged 18 to 29 who had mild COVID-19 (a few samples of this study predate the infection). Cell type and time point are not known.

Here the CDR3 DNA reads TGTGCCAGCAGCTCCGGGACTAGCGGGGGGTTCAATGAGCAGTTCTTC. This codes for CASSSGTSGGFNEQFF. This chain joins TRBV7-2 and TRBJ2-1; TRBD2 matches at 15 bases. Trimming took 4 bases from V and 6 from J; bases not matched to a gene: 4. This CDR3 is built from 16 residues. In germline, CDR1 is SGHTA, CDR2 FQGNSA. The full variable domain, in which reference TRBV7-2 and TRBJ2-1 provide the parts outside the CDR3, is GAGVSQSPSNKVTEKGKDVELRCDPISGHTALYWYRQSLGQGLEFLIYFQGNSAPDKSGLPSDRFSAERTGGSVSTLTIQRTQQEDSAVYLCASSSGTSGGFNEQFFGPGTRLTVL.

The J gene is TRBJ1-2, the V gene TRBV6-5; D call uncertain. The germline CDR1 and CDR2 sequences are MNHEY and SVGAGI. The length of the CDR3 is 14 residues. V gave up 1 base and J gave up 4 bases, with 10 bases separating them. The CDR3 coding sequence is TGTGCCAGCAGTTACTTGGGAGTTAGCTATGGCTACACCTTC. Protein: CASSYLGVSYGYTF.

Ten or more counts support this clonotype. CDR3 sequence: CAIKGGEHQPQHF. The CDR3 DNA reads as TGTGCCATCAAAGGGGGTGAGCATCAGCCCCAGCATTTT. The chain joins TRBV10-3 to TRBJ1-5; maybe TRBD1 (6 bases). Germline CDR1 reads ENHRY; CDR2 reads SYGVKD. The CDR3 runs to 13 residues. Trimming removed 7 bases at V and 5 bases at J, with 12 bases between.

This clonotype was detected many times. The V call is TRBV7-6, the J call TRBJ2-7, with a tentative D call TRBD1 (5 bases). V was clipped by 4 bases and J by 3 bases, with 10 bases between them. The CDR3 has 13 amino acids. CDR1 is SGHVS and CDR2 is FNYEAQ in the germline V gene. The chain's CDR3 is CASSSTTGYEQYF. In DNA form, the CDR3 reads TGTGCCAGCAGCTCCACAACAGGCTACGAGCAGTACTTC.

This clonotype was recorded at least ten times. The chain carries TRBV12-3 or TRBV12-4 and TRBJ2-5, with D maybe TRBD1 (6 bases). Trimming left V 4 bases short and J 3 bases short, with 9 bases between. This CDR3 is built from 13 residues. The CDR3 coding sequence is TGTGCCAGCAGTTGGGCAGGGGAAGAGACCCAGTACTTC. Its protein is CASSWAGEETQYF.

This clonotype was found a few times. The rearrangement uses TRBV4-1 and TRBJ2-5; D may be TRBD2 (6 bases). Germline V CDR1 and CDR2: MGHRA, YSYEKL. Trimming left V 5 bases short and J 1 base short, with 17 bases between. The length of the CDR3 is 16 residues. Here the CDR3 reads CASSNERAGLQETQYF. The CDR3 DNA reads as TGCGCCAGCAGCAATGAGCGAGCGGGCCTCCAAGAGACCCAGTACTTC.

For the CDR3, the DNA is TGTGCCAGCAGCGCTCTAGCGGGGGGTATCACCGGGGAGCTGTTTTTT. Translating it yields CASSALAGGITGELFF. V usage is TRBV5-5 and J usage is TRBJ2-2, with 11 bases lining up with TRBD2. Germline trimming cut 4 bases from V and 4 bases from J; bases unmatched to any gene: 6. This CDR3 comprises 16 residues. Germline CDR1 reads SGHKS; CDR2 reads YYEKEE (reference sequence).

This clonotype came up a few times. V gene TRBV12-3 or TRBV12-4 combines with J gene TRBJ1-5; D not certain. The CDR3 runs 13 residues. V was trimmed by 3 bases and J by 9 bases, leaving 12 bases between them. In DNA form, the CDR3 reads TGTGCCAGCAGTTTGGGCAGCAGCTGGCCCCAGCATTTT. It yields the protein CASSLGSSWPQHF.

V is TRBV6-4 and J is TRBJ1-1; 9 bases are shared with TRBD1. In germline, CDR1 is MRHNA, CDR2 SNTAGT. The CDR3 covers 15 residues. Trimming took 6 bases from V and 1 from J; bases not matched to a gene: 6. The CDR3 is CASRRDRDRNTEAFF. CDR3 sequence (DNA): TGTGCCAGCAGACGGGACAGGGACCGGAACACTGAAGCTTTCTTT.

V is TRBV6-5 and J is TRBJ2-5; D possibly corresponds to TRBD1 (6 bases). The CDR3 runs 14 residues. Germline V gene sequence: CDR1 MNHEY, CDR2 SVGAGI. Trimming shortened V by 0 bases and J by 4 bases, and 9 bases separated the two germline ends. The CDR3 DNA sequence: TGTGCCAGCAGTTACTCGGCAGGGGCAGAGACCCAGTACTTC. Amino acids: CASSYSAGAETQYF.

The rearrangement joins TRBV7-2 to TRBJ2-2; tentatively, D is TRBD2 (6 bases). The CDR3 is made up of 13 amino acids. Germline V gene sequence: CDR1 SGHTA, CDR2 FQGNSA. Trimming cost V 2 bases and J 7 bases, with 8 bases left between them. The CDR3 coding sequence is TGTGCCAGCAGCTTAATGGGGGGCGGGGAGCTGTTTTTT. This translates into CASSLMGGGELFF.

V usage is TRBV10-3 and J usage is TRBJ2-2, with D tentatively TRBD1 (5 bases). The CDR3 sequence is 13 residues long. Germline V gives CDR1 ENHRY, CDR2 SYGVKD. Trimming removed 7 bases at V and 1 base at J, with 7 bases between. This chain's CDR3 is CAIKTENTGELFF. In nucleotides, the CDR3 is TGTGCCATCAAGACAGAGAACACCGGGGAGCTGTTTTTT.

The chain has TRBV5-1 and TRBJ2-1, with 10 bases aligning to TRBD2. This CDR3 contains 16 residues. With 2 bases clipped from V and 8 bases from J, the junction kept 10 bases outside the gene matches. Germline CDR1 reads SGHRS; CDR2 reads YFSETQ. The CDR3 region is CASSFVNSGGPYEQFF. CDR3 coding DNA: TGCGCCAGCAGCTTCGTAAATAGCGGGGGGCCGTATGAGCAGTTCTTC.

There are a few counts of this clonotype. The chain couples TRBV7-6 to TRBJ1-3; weak D call: TRBD1 (6 bases). V lost 5 bases and J lost 2, with 19 bases in between. This CDR3 region has 17 residues. CDR1 and CDR2 from the germline V gene are SGHVS and FNYEAQ. The CDR3 region has the DNA TGTGCCAGCAGCCGGGGGAGGAACAGGGAGGCTGGAAACACCATATATTTT. Translated, it gives CASSRGRNREAGNTIYF.

This clonotype was seen a handful of times. J is TRBJ1-6 and V is TRBV5-5; D unclear. V lost 6 bases, J lost 8 bases, and 18 bases lay in between. The CDR3 loop spans 15 amino acids. Germline V gene data show CDR1 as SGHKS and CDR2 as YYEKEE (reference sequence). The CDR3 reads CASTHRPARDSPLHF. DNA for the CDR3: TGTGCCAGCACCCACCGTCCAGCCCGGGATTCACCCCTCCACTTT.

V usage is TRBV29-1 and J usage is TRBJ2-7, with D unresolved. Per germline, CDR1 SQVTM and CDR2 ANQGSEA. CDR3 length: 13 amino acids. Between the trimmed V and J ends, which lost 6 bases and 0 bases, there was a span of 12 bases. DNA for the CDR3: TGCAGCGTCACTAACACGGCCTCCTACGAGCAGTACTTC. Its protein product is CSVTNTASYEQYF.

This clonotype was picked up a small number of times. The V call is TRBV6-1, the J call TRBJ2-1, with a tentative D call TRBD2 (5 bases). CDR3 length equals 14 residues. Trimming pared 7 bases from V and 8 bases from J, leaving 18 bases between. Germline V gives CDR1 MNHNS, CDR2 SASEGT. CDR3 residues: CASNRPGRGDEQFF. CDR3 in DNA: TGTGCCAGCAACAGACCCGGCCGGGGAGATGAGCAGTTCTTC.

This clonotype has a handful of counts. The V and J genes are TRBV5-1 and TRBJ2-7; unclear D gene. V gave up 3 bases and J gave up 0 bases, with 10 bases separating them. The germline V gene has CDR1 SGHRS and CDR2 YFSETQ. This CDR3 contains 14 residues. The CDR3, as DNA: TGCGCCAGCAGCTCTCGACGGAGCTCCTACGAGCAGTACTTC. Encoded protein: CASSSRRSSYEQYF.

The chain links TRBV24-1 to TRBJ1-2; weak D call: TRBD1 (6 bases). V lost 0 bases and J lost 0, with 13 bases in between. Germline V gene data show CDR1 as KGHDR and CDR2 as SFDVKD. This CDR3 region has 17 residues. Here the CDR3 DNA reads TGTGCCACCAGTGATTTGGGAGGAGGGGGAGCTAACTATGGCTACACCTTC. Its protein is CATSDLGGGGANYGYTF.

Note on this clonotype: A read error is possible here, since a much larger clone lies one base away. This rearrangement joins TRBV7-2 to TRBJ2-5; 14 nucleotides align to TRBD2. CDR1 and CDR2 from the germline V gene are SGHTA and FQGNSA. This CDR3 has 18 amino acids. This chain's CDR3 is CARSLVRTSGGYQETQYF. DNA of the CDR3: TGTGCCAGAAGCTTAGTGCGGACTAGCGGGGGGTACCAAGAGACCCAGTACTTC.

The chain carries TRBV7-9 and TRBJ2-1; D is possibly TRBD1 (6 bases). The CDR3 sequence is 13 residues long. V lost 8 bases, J lost 1 base, and 9 bases lay in between. Germline V gene data show CDR1 as SEHNR and CDR2 as FQNEAQ (reference sequence). The chain's CDR3 is CASRRGSYNEQFF. The DNA for the CDR3 is TGTGCCAGCCGCAGGGGTTCCTACAATGAGCAGTTCTTC.

This rearrangement joins TRBV7-3 to TRBJ2-3, with 9 bases that match TRBD1. J was trimmed by 6 bases and V by 3 bases; bases with no gene match: 10. This CDR3 comprises 16 residues. Germline V gene lookup returns CDR1 SGHTA and CDR2 FQGTGA. The CDR3, as DNA: TGTGCCAGCAGCTTTAGTGGGACAGGGCCTTCCGATACGCAGTATTTT. It is translated as CASSFSGTGPSDTQYF.

The rearrangement links TRBV27 to TRBJ2-3; 8 bases match TRBD2. CDR3 length: 14 amino acids. The germline gives CDR1 MNHEY, CDR2 SMNVEV (reference sequence). J gave up 5 bases and V 8 bases, and 9 bases lay outside the gene matches. The CDR3 DNA follows: TGTGCCAGCCGACGGGGGGGCGGTGGAGATACGCAGTATTTT. This encodes CASRRGGGGDTQYF.

There are many counts of this clonotype. The chain employs TRBV18 and TRBJ1-6, with D unclear. The germline V and J ends were trimmed by 6 bases and 7 bases, with 10 bases remaining between them. CDR1 and CDR2 from the germline V gene are KGHSH and LQKENI. The length of the CDR3 is 13 residues. The CDR3 DNA follows: TGTGCCAGCTCCCCCCAACAGAATTCACCCCTCCACTTT. Translation gives CASSPQQNSPLHF.

A remark on this clonotype: At one boundary the junction diverges from the germline segment, which might be a read error. V usage is TRBV29-1 and J usage is TRBJ1-1; D gene ambiguous. This CDR3 has 8 amino acids. Germline assignment: CDR1 SQVTM and CDR2 ANQGSEA. CDR3 bases: TGTAGGAACACTGAAGCTTTCTTT. It is translated as CRNTEAFF.

This clonotype appeared a few times. The rearrangement uses TRBV6-2 or TRBV6-3 and TRBJ2-1, with a tentative D call TRBD1 (6 bases). The CDR3 runs to 15 residues. The V end lost 7 bases, the J end lost 2 bases, and 15 bases lay between the germline ends. CDR1 and CDR2 (germline): MNHEY, SVGEGT. This chain's CDR3 is CASTPSGVAYNEQFF. CDR3 nucleotides: TGTGCCAGCACCCCCTCAGGGGTCGCCTACAATGAGCAGTTCTTC.

This clonotype showed up just a few times. The J gene is TRBJ2-3, the V gene TRBV7-2; D may correspond to TRBD1 or TRBD2 (5 bases each). Germline CDR1 and CDR2: SGHTA and FQGNSA. V lost 5 bases and J lost 14, with 17 bases in between. This CDR3 is built from 12 residues. CDR3 amino acids: CASSPAGTTSYF. The CDR3 DNA is TGTGCCAGCAGCCCCGCCGGGACCACCTCGTATTTT.

J is TRBJ2-7 and V is TRBV6-1; perhaps TRBD2 as D (5 bases). V was shortened by 4 bases and J by 2 bases, with 12 bases between the two germline ends. CDR1 is MNHNS, CDR2 SASEGT, per germline. The CDR3 is 14 amino acids. The CDR3 is CASSGGGLPYEQYF. CDR3 DNA sequence: TGTGCCAGCAGTGGGGGTGGACTCCCCTACGAGCAGTACTTC.

The chain uses TRBV5-1 and TRBJ2-7; 7 nucleotides align to TRBD1. Germline CDR1 is SGHRS and CDR2 is YFSETQ. The CDR3 sequence is 17 residues long. J lost 2 bases, V lost 2 bases, and 13 bases had no gene match. This chain's CDR3 is CASSLEIQTGRTYEQYV. The CDR3 coding sequence is TGCGCCAGCAGCTTAGAAATTCAGACAGGGAGAACCTACGAGCAGTACGTC.

The genes are TRBV6-5 and TRBJ1-6; D remains ambiguous. Germline V gene lookup returns CDR1 MNHEY and CDR2 SVGAGI. The CDR3 contains 15 residues. Trimming removed 5 bases at V and 12 bases at J, with 20 bases between. The CDR3 coding sequence is TGTGCCAGCAGTCCTTCTCCGGGGTCCATCCTACCCCTCCACTTT. This codes for CASSPSPGSILPLHF.

This clonotype has only a few counts. The chain joins TRBV4-3 to TRBJ1-1, with TRBD1 matching 8 bases. The CDR3 covers 15 residues. The germline V gene encodes CDR1 LGHNA and CDR2 YSLEER. Trimming took 7 bases from V and 0 from J; bases not matched to a gene: 7. The CDR3 DNA follows: TGCGCCAGCACCCCGACAGGGGATGTGAACACTGAAGCTTTCTTT. It encodes CASTPTGDVNTEAFF.